This is a list of T cell receptor beta chains from one sample in a study of T cell changes during pregnancy in multiple sclerosis. Generated by immunoSEQ multiplex PCR, the TCRdb table keeps only in-frame clones and is missing some. The data show tens of thousands of clones, roughly nine tenths seen once. This specimen consisted of CD4+ T cells from peripheral blood mononuclear cells, obtained in the first trimester of pregnancy. These receptors were collected from a female donor with multiple sclerosis, enrolled in a pregnancy study. The CDR3 runs from the conserved cysteine through the conserved F or W. Each record gives: CDR3 DNA, CDR3 protein, V gene, clone size, J gene, D gene. A D gene is named only where the DNA matches it firmly. Expanded clones are given a class, and other clones once, few, many or no size at all.

TGTGCCAGCAAACGACAGGGTGAAGCTTTCTTT CASKRQGEAFF TRBV25-1 NA TRBJ1-1 TRBD1
TGCGCCAGCAGCTTGATGGGAGGGCCTATTAGCACAGATACGCAGTATTTT CASSLMGGPISTDTQYF TRBV5-1 NA TRBJ2-3 TRBD2
TGCGCCAGCAGCTGGGGGGGAGGACGGAACACTGAAGCTTTCTTT CASSWGGGRNTEAFF TRBV5-1 NA TRBJ1-1 NA
TGTGCCAGCAGCCGCCGGGACACCAACTATGGCTACACCTTC CASSRRDTNYGYTF TRBV2 NA TRBJ1-2 NA
TGCAGCGTTGCGCGGGAGTCCTACAATGAGCAGTTCTTC CSVARESYNEQFF TRBV29-1 NA TRBJ2-1 TRBD2
TGCGCCAGCAGCGAAGACGTACCGGGAAAAGGTGGCTCCGGGGAGCTGTTTTTT CASSEDVPGKGGSGELFF TRBV5-1 NA TRBJ2-2 NA
TGCGCCAGCAGCGGGACTAGCGGGAGGGGAAGCAAAAACATTCAGTACTTC CASSGTSGRGSKNIQYF TRBV5-1 NA TRBJ2-4 TRBD2
TGCGCCAGCAGCCAAGGGTGGGCCCGACAGGGAATCATGAACACTGAAGCTTTCTTT CASSQGWARQGIMNTEAFF TRBV4-1 NA TRBJ1-1 TRBD1
TGTGCCAGCAGCTCTCTAGCGGCCAGCACAGATACGCAGTATTTT CASSSLAASTDTQYF TRBV5-4 NA TRBJ2-3 TRBD2
TGTGCCAGCGCCATATCCAGGGGCCACGAGCAGTACTTC CASAISRGHEQYF TRBV19 once TRBJ2-7 NA
TGTGCCAGCAGGGGTGGTTGGGGCTACACCTTC CASRGGWGYTF TRBV19 NA TRBJ1-2 NA
TGCGCCAGCAGCTTGCCCGGGACAGGGGGTGGACAAGAGACCCAGTACTTC CASSLPGTGGGQETQYF TRBV5-1 NA TRBJ2-5 TRBD1
TGTGCCAGTAGTTTCAACGACTTGAACACTGAAGCTTTCTTT CASSFNDLNTEAFF TRBV19 NA TRBJ1-1 NA
TGCGCCAGCAGCTTGGCTCCGAACAGAAGGGGAGATACGCAGTATTTT CASSLAPNRRGDTQYF TRBV5-1 NA TRBJ2-3 NA
TGTGCCTGGAGTTCAGACAGGGACCCTTGGCTTAGCAATCAGCCCCAGCATTTT CAWSSDRDPWLSNQPQHF TRBV30 NA TRBJ1-5 TRBD1
TGTGCCAGCAAGATCGAGGGGGCCTTTGCCGGTGGCTACACCTTC CASKIEGAFAGGYTF TRBV27 NA TRBJ1-2 TRBD1
TGTGCCAGCCATAAGGGGACAGGGGCCAACGAGCAGTACTTC CASHKGTGANEQYF TRBV28 NA TRBJ2-7 TRBD1
TGTGCCTGGAGTGTACAGGTAGAGACCCAGTACTTC CAWSVQVETQYF TRBV30 NA TRBJ2-5 NA
TGTGCCACCAGCAGGGCCACGAATGAAAAACTGTTTTTT CATSRATNEKLFF TRBV15 NA TRBJ1-4 NA
TGTGCCAGCAGCGTAATAGACGGCGGAACAGGGACCCAGTACTTC CASSVIDGGTGTQYF TRBV9 NA TRBJ2-5 NA
TGTGCCAGCAGCTTGGACCCCACGGGAGTGGGAGAGACCCAGTACTTC CASSLDPTGVGETQYF TRBV5-4 NA TRBJ2-5 NA
TGTGCCATCAGTGAGTCTGGAACAGGCTCCTACAATGAGCAGTTCTTC CAISESGTGSYNEQFF TRBV10-3 once TRBJ2-1 NA
TGTGCCAGCAGCTCAATCTCACTATGGGGCTACACCTTC CASSSISLWGYTF TRBV13 NA TRBJ1-2 NA
TGTGCCAGCAGCTTGACCGGGACAGGTACATTGAACACTGAAGCTTTCTTT CASSLTGTGTLNTEAFF TRBV7-8 NA TRBJ1-1 TRBD1
TGTGCCAGTAGTTTGGGGCCGAACTATGGCTACACCTTC CASSLGPNYGYTF TRBV19 NA TRBJ1-2 NA
TGTGCCAGCGCTCCGGGACTAGCAATTGAGACCCAGTACTTC CASAPGLAIETQYF TRBV6-6 NA TRBJ2-5 TRBD2